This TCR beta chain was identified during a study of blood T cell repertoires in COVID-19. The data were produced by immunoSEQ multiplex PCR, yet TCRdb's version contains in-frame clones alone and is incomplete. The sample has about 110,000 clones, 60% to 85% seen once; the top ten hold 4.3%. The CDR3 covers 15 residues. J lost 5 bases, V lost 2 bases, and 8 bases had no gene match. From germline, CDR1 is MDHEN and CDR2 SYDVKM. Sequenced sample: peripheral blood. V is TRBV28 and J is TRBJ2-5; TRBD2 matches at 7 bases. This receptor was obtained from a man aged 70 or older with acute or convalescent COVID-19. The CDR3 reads CASSLGLEGTETQYF. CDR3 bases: TGTGCCAGCAGTTTAGGACTAGAGGGAACCGAGACCCAGTACTTC.